This TCR beta chain was captured in a study of tumor-infiltrating lymphocytes in localized non-small cell lung cancer (dated by TCRdb to the early 2020s). At the level of the whole study: Several histologies were represented in the cohort, which also included both smokers and never-smokers as well as patients whose samples were collected after neoadjuvant chemotherapy. Each patient contributed resected tumor tissue and uninvolved lung tissue from the same patient, described as non-adjacent to the tumor. In total, the ICON cohort consisted of fewer than 190 surgical patients with localized non-small cell lung cancer who had their tumors resected. A total of some 60 patients were part of the paired comparison of immunoSEQ T-cell fraction between tumor and uninvolved lung. Flow cytometry, multiplex immunofluorescence, RNA-seq, exome sequencing and proteomics were applied to the same patients as TCR sequencing, which was one of several integrated assays.

What the work shows at the level of the full study, not this receptor alone: TCRbeta sequencing supported higher T cell infiltration in tumors than in uninvolved lung tissue, consistent with immunofluorescence CD3 counts. Different pieces of the same tissue were used for different assays, so technical variation could not be separated from intratumor heterogeneity. The TCR-derived T-cell fraction showed no difference between the flow cytometry-defined immunotypes IM1 (good prognosis) and IM2 (poor prognosis). Assay coverage varied across patients depending on available tissue quantity, so only a subset of the cohort had TCR sequencing. Tumor T-cell fraction from TCR sequencing was not associated with recurrence-free survival (p = 0.61).

This clone was counted a few times. Its specific antigen is unknown. No base quality values were provided; no much bigger clone lies one nucleotide off. The first patient joined ICON in April 2016, and enrollment wrapped up when the last patient was enrolled in late 2018. A subcohort of some 80 patients provided fresh tumor and matched uninvolved tissue for in-depth immune analyses, with TCR sequencing among those analyses. DNA isolated from bulk tissue, without cell sorting, was used for TCR sequencing. The CDR3 runs 13 amino acids, cysteine and phenylalanine included. The kept DNA is CDR3 alone, 39 bases in frame from the first base. The junction shows trimming of 5 bases on V and 8 bases on J, plus 16 bases between the germline ends. In the germline V gene (reference sequence), CDR1 corresponds to MNHNY and CDR2 to SVGAGI. The T-cell fraction in tumor and uninvolved lung tissue was obtained from TCR sequencing using the immunoSEQ assay. In the source study's methods: To analyze survival, patients were divided into a high T-cell fraction group (upper tertile) and a low T-cell fraction group (lower two tertiles), and the two groups were compared using a log-rank test. A signed-rank test was used to test differences in T-cell fraction between paired tumor and uninvolved lung samples. Imported from immuneACCESS, the table was reduced by TCRdb to in-frame sequences with V and J called. These copies leave out some clones; in studies compared against another copy, an unresolved V gene accounts for under half, and the cause of the remainder is not known. D and trimming were read from the DNA, whereas the V and J calls and clone size are those reported in that table. This sample comprises about 15,000 clones, approximately 70% of them detected only once. Around 5.9% of the sample is held by the ten biggest clonotypes.

Source material: lung tumor tissue. The chain is assembled from TRBV6-6 and TRBJ2-7, and TRBD2 may be the D gene, going by 5 matching bases. The source is a human donor with non-small cell lung cancer. This receptor carries the CDR3 CASSTGLSQKQYF. The DNA reads TGTGCCAGCAGTACGGGGTTATCCCAAAAGCAGTACTTC.